Listed below are T cell receptor beta chains from one sample, sequenced in a study of cytotoxic CD8 clonotypes in ibrutinib-treated CLL. Assay used: immunoSEQ multiplex PCR; TCRdb lists only in-frame clones, some missing. The sample records roughly 45,000 clones, 60% to 80% being singletons. The specimen was PBMCs, collected after 24 months of ibrutinib treatment. Receptors originate from a human donor with chronic lymphocytic leukemia. Each CDR3 is given with its conserved first and last residue.

V: TRBV15; CDR3: CATSIGGTGNTIYF
V: TRBV11-3; CDR3: CASSLDGENTEAFF
V: TRBV30; CDR3: CAWTPGKSYEQYF
V: TRBV29-1; CDR3: CSVDRGTDTQYF
V: TRBV4-1; CDR3: CASSHNPGTGRYEQYF
V: TRBV7-6; CDR3: CASSPRGKGYTF
V: TRBV7-3; CDR3: CASSFAGSTDTQYF
V: TRBV10-2; CDR3: CASSERGSGELFF
V: TRBV5-1; CDR3: CASSLAGGNTIYF
V: TRBV7-8; CDR3: CASSLEGPTEAFF
V: TRBV2; CDR3: CASSEQGYGYTF
V: TRBV7-6; CDR3: CASSTGTLHTDTQYF
V: TRBV9; CDR3: CASSPHTGGSYEQYF
V: TRBV18; CDR3: CASSYLRDRGHEQYF